A single sample is the source of the 15 T cell receptor beta chains below, sequenced in a study of cytomegalovirus exposure and HLA in healthy donors. With 60 Vbeta and 13 Jbeta primers, the PCR was carried out. Clones were read by immunoSEQ multiplex PCR, and TCRdb kept only the in-frame ones, dropping some. The sample carries around 80,000 clones, approximately 60% recorded once. The sequenced material came from PBMCs. These receptor sequences come from a male donor in good health and CMV-seropositive.

The J gene is TRBJ2-3, the V gene TRBV30, with 11 bases fitting TRBD2. The ends lost 5 bases at V and 4 bases at J; junction bases unmatched: 8. From germline, CDR1 is GTSNPN and CDR2 SVGIG (reference sequence). The CDR3 totals 15 residues. The CDR3: CAWELAGDSADTQYF. The CDR3 DNA reads TGTGCCTGGGAACTAGCGGGGGACAGCGCAGATACGCAGTATTTT. Combining the CDR3 with reference TRBV30 and TRBJ2-3 gives the whole variable domain SQTIHQWPATLVQPVGSPLSLECTVEGTSNPNLYWYRQAAGRGLQLLFYSVGIGQISSEVPQNLSASRPQDRQFILSSKKLLLSDSGFYLCAWELAGDSADTQYFGPGTRLTVL.

J is TRBJ1-3 and V is TRBV7-2, with 7 bases fitting TRBD1. Germline V CDR1 and CDR2: SGHTA, FQGNSA. The CDR3 length is 12 residues. V lost 10 bases, J lost 2 bases, and 2 bases stayed unmatched. The CDR3: CATGTAGNTIYF. CDR3 in DNA: TGTGCCACCGGGACAGCTGGAAACACCATATATTTT.

V and J are TRBV15 and TRBJ2-5, with TRBD1 matching 7 bases. The CDR3 loop spans 15 amino acids. V dropped 0 bases and J dropped 4; count of bases not matched to a gene: 5. Germline V gene sequence: CDR1 LNHNV, CDR2 YYDKDF (reference sequence). The DNA for the CDR3 is TGTGCCACCAGCAGAGACAGGGGGTTGGGAGAGACCCAGTACTTC. Protein sequence: CATSRDRGLGETQYF.

This sequence joins TRBV5-4 and TRBJ2-1; 8 positions agree with TRBD2. The CDR3 is made up of 19 amino acids. V trimming: 0 bases; J trimming: 0 bases; junction bases outside the gene matches: 11. The germline CDR1 and CDR2 sequences are SGHNT and YYREEE (reference sequence). The CDR3 region has the DNA TGTGCCAGCAGCTTGGCCGGGACTAGTTCCTCCTTCTCCTACAATGAGCAGTTCTTC. Its translation: CASSLAGTSSSFSYNEQFF.

The CDR3 spells CASSFQGSGYGYTF. For the CDR3, the DNA is TGTGCCAGCAGCTTTCAGGGGAGCGGCTATGGCTACACCTTC. The chain is built from TRBV5-6 and TRBJ1-2; tentative D call: TRBD1 (6 bases). CDR1 is SGHDT, CDR2 YYEEEE, per germline. The length of the CDR3 is 14 residues. V lost 2 bases and J 4 bases, leaving 12 bases between the germline ends. Full variable domain (outside the CDR3, taken from reference TRBV5-6 and TRBJ1-2): DAGVTQSPTHLIKTRGQQVTLRCSPKSGHDTVSWYQQALGQGPQFIFQYYEEEERQRGNFPDRFSGHQFPNYSSELNVNALLLGDSALYLCASSFQGSGYGYTFGSGTRLTVV.

V usage is TRBV11-2 and J usage is TRBJ1-5, with a tentative D call TRBD1 (6 bases). This CDR3 spans 13 amino acids. The germline CDR1 and CDR2 sequences are SGHAT and FQNNGV. Trimming took off 3 bases at V and 6 bases at J, with 9 bases between the two ends. CDR3 protein: CASSFQGSQPQHF. For the CDR3, the DNA is TGTGCCAGCAGCTTTCAGGGGAGTCAGCCCCAGCATTTT.

This clone was found a few times. The CDR3 DNA sequence: TGTGCCAGCTCACCACCGTCCGAGGGAACGGGCGAGCAGTACTTC. The encoded protein is CASSPPSEGTGEQYF. V is TRBV18 and J is TRBJ2-7, with D possibly being TRBD2 (5 bases). This CDR3 comprises 15 residues. Germline V gene data show CDR1 as KGHSH and CDR2 as LQKENI. Trimming removed 0 bases from V and 6 bases from J, with 15 bases in between.

This clone was counted many times. The chain links TRBV4-1 to TRBJ1-1; D might be TRBD1 (5 bases). The CDR3 is made up of 15 amino acids. With 0 bases removed from V and 6 bases from J, the gap between germline ends came to 14 bases. Germline V gives CDR1 MGHRA, CDR2 YSYEKL. CDR3 coding DNA: TGCGCCAGCAGCCAAGAGGGCAATTTAGGGGCTGAAGCTTTCTTT. Translating it yields CASSQEGNLGAEAFF.

The CDR3 loop reads CASSDGQVISGANVLTF. CDR3 coding DNA: TGCGCCAGCAGCGATGGACAGGTTATCTCTGGGGCCAACGTCCTGACTTTC. The genes are TRBV5-1 and TRBJ2-6; 7 bases line up with TRBD1. Germline V gene data show CDR1 as SGHRS and CDR2 as YFSETQ. Unmatched junction bases numbered 7, after V lost 4 bases and J lost 0 bases. The CDR3 spans 17 residues.

The CDR3 DNA follows: TGTGCCTGGGGTTTAATCGGGGGTTTCTCATACGAGCAGTACTTC. Its protein is CAWGLIGGFSYEQYF. The chain couples TRBV30 to TRBJ2-7, with D possibly TRBD2 on 6 matching bases. Germline CDR1 reads GTSNPN; CDR2 reads SVGIG (reference sequence). The CDR3 is made up of 15 amino acids. Trimming removed 5 bases at V and 4 bases at J, with 21 bases between.

In its sample, this clone was seen a few times. The rearrangement uses TRBV4-1 and TRBJ1-5; D not certain. This CDR3 has 16 amino acids. The germline CDR1 and CDR2 sequences are MGHRA and YSYEKL. Trimming took 0 bases from V and 6 from J, leaving 15 bases between them. CDR3 amino acids: CASSQDSGGKVQPQHF. CDR3 in DNA: TGCGCCAGCAGCCAAGATTCAGGAGGGAAAGTTCAGCCCCAGCATTTT.

The gene calls are TRBV2 and TRBJ2-5, with D maybe TRBD2 (6 bases). CDR1 is SNHLY, CDR2 FYNNEI, per germline. With 3 bases removed from V and 3 bases from J, the gap between germline ends came to 8 bases. The CDR3 sequence is 13 residues long. The CDR3 nucleotides read TGTGCCAGCAGTGATTGGGGGGAAGAGACCCAGTACTTC. It encodes CASSDWGEETQYF.

This rearrangement joins TRBV5-1 to TRBJ2-1; the D is unclear. V was pared by 4 bases and J by 0 bases, with 11 bases between. The CDR3 length is 15 residues. The germline CDR1 and CDR2 sequences are SGHRS and YFSETQ. CDR3 bases: TGCGCCAGCAGCCAAGTTCCGAGCTCCTACAATGAGCAGTTCTTC. Its protein is CASSQVPSSYNEQFF.

This clone has a handful of counts. The chain joins TRBV7-2 to TRBJ1-6; 9 bases map to TRBD1. Germline V gene lookup returns CDR1 SGHTA and CDR2 FQGNSA. V was pared by 5 bases and J by 8 bases, with 7 bases of the junction left unmatched. The CDR3 is made up of 15 amino acids. In nucleotides, the CDR3 is TGTGCCAGCAGCCCCGGACAGGGGTGGGATTCACCCCTCCACTTT. Residues: CASSPGQGWDSPLHF. The variable domain in full, completed from reference TRBV7-2 and TRBJ1-6, reads GAGVSQSPSNKVTEKGKDVELRCDPISGHTALYWYRQSLGQGLEFLIYFQGNSAPDKSGLPSDRFSAERTGGSVSTLTIQRTQQEDSAVYLCASSPGQGWDSPLHFGNGTRLTVT.

The sample holds one count of this clone. The V gene is TRBV30, the J gene TRBJ2-2; possible D gene TRBD2, 5 bases. The V gene's germline CDR1 is GTSNPN and CDR2 SVGIG (reference sequence). V was pared by 3 bases and J by 7 bases, with 15 bases between. There are 14 residues in the CDR3. CDR3: CAWRKDLYGGELFF. CDR3 nucleotides: TGTGCCTGGAGGAAGGACTTATACGGCGGGGAGCTGTTTTTT.